This T cell receptor (beta chain) stems from a study of monozygotic twins with inflammatory bowel disease. Template switching appended UMIs that held a 6-nucleotide sample barcode. From its re-call of the 5' RACE reads, TCRdb lists each CDR3 protein once, without DNA. In all, the sample yields some 150,000 distinct CDR3 sequences. Per the germline V gene, CDR1 is KGHDR and CDR2 is SFDVKD. The CDR3 runs 16 residues. Material: blood. The V call is TRBV24-1, the J call TRBJ2-1; no DNA is available, so the TRBD2 call from TCRdb remains unchecked. The receptor was isolated from a human donor with ulcerative colitis or Crohn's disease, or a healthy co-twin of an affected twin (not recorded which). CDR3 residues: CATSDSSGPSYNEQFF.